The 31 T cell receptor beta chains below all came from one sample that was sequenced in a study of T-cell reconstitution after alpha-beta-depleted transplantation in children. For TCRbeta, the library was prepared with unique molecular identifiers. Using its own MiXCR run on the PCR reads, TCRdb lists one record per CDR3 protein. The repertoire includes roughly 570,000 distinct CDR3 sequences, roughly 30% of them detected once, and just over 35% sits in the top ten. This specimen was PBMCs, taken before TCRalphabeta/CD19-depleted stem cell transplant. The receptors were gathered from a boy less than two years old with Wiskott-Aldrich syndrome, due to receive a stem cell transplant.

CDR3 sequence reads: CSVGSRPGETQYF. In DNA form, the CDR3 reads TGCAGCGTTGGTTCCAGACCCGGGGAGACCCAGTACTTC. This chain joins TRBV29-1 and TRBJ2-5; D not resolved. CDR1 is SQVTM and CDR2 is ANQGSEA in the germline V gene. The CDR3 is 13 residues long. V shed 4 bases and J shed 5 bases, with 14 bases lying between them.

This clonotype appeared many times. The chain couples TRBV5-1 to TRBJ2-3, with a possible D match to TRBD2 (6 bases). This CDR3 spans 14 amino acids. The V gene's germline CDR1 is SGHRS and CDR2 YFSETQ. Trimming pared 4 bases from V and 1 base from J, leaving 10 bases between. CDR3 loop: CASSLRLGTDTQYF. Here the CDR3 DNA reads TGCGCCAGCAGCCTGAGACTAGGCACAGATACGCAGTATTTT.

V gene TRBV2 combines with J gene TRBJ1-1; possible D gene TRBD1, 5 bases. Germline V lookup: CDR1 SNHLY, CDR2 FYNNEI. This CDR3 is built from 13 residues. The V and J ends lost 2 bases and 7 bases respectively, with 11 bases between them. DNA of the CDR3: TGTGCCAGCAGTGAACAAACAGGAGGTGAAGCTTTCTTT. It yields the protein CASSEQTGGEAFF.

V gene TRBV20-1 combines with J gene TRBJ2-3; 11 nucleotides align to TRBD2. Germline CDR1 and CDR2: DFQATT and SNEGSKA (reference sequence). Trimming cost V 5 bases and J 5 bases; bases outside gene matches: 6. The CDR3 consists of 14 residues. The CDR3 region is CSAWPLAGGDTQYF. The CDR3 coding sequence is TGCAGTGCTTGGCCTCTAGCGGGAGGAGATACGCAGTATTTT.

This chain links TRBV27 with TRBJ2-7; D uncertain. The CDR3 extends over 8 amino acids. Germline V gives CDR1 MNHEY, CDR2 SMNVEV (reference sequence). V shed 9 bases and J shed 10 bases, with 7 bases lying between them. CDR3 region: CARPVQYF. The CDR3 DNA follows: TGTGCCAGACCGGTTCAGTACTTC.

This clonotype was seen only a few times. The V gene is TRBV27, the J gene TRBJ2-7; D tentatively reads TRBD1 or TRBD2 (5 bases each). The V end lost 5 bases, the J end lost 5 bases, and 13 bases lay between the germline ends. Per the germline V gene, CDR1 is MNHEY and CDR2 is SMNVEV (reference sequence). The CDR3 totals 13 residues. The CDR3 DNA follows: TGTGCCAGCAGTGGGTTTGAGGGGAACGAGCAGTACTTC. It is translated as CASSGFEGNEQYF.

The rearrangement uses TRBV27 and TRBJ1-1; D is perhaps TRBD1 (6 bases). With 8 bases removed from V and 1 base from J, the gap between germline ends came to 11 bases. The CDR3 extends over 13 amino acids. Germline V lookup: CDR1 MNHEY, CDR2 SMNVEV (reference sequence). The CDR3 loop reads CASGGQSNTEAFF. CDR3 coding DNA: TGTGCCAGCGGGGGACAATCGAACACTGAAGCTTTCTTT.

The rearrangement links TRBV15 to TRBJ2-7; TRBD2 matches at 15 bases. Germline CDR1 and CDR2: LNHNV and YYDKDF (reference sequence). This CDR3 spans 19 amino acids. With V trimmed by 0 bases and J by 10 bases, 16 bases remained unmatched. The CDR3 loop reads CATSRDLFYGLAGGPEQYF. DNA for the CDR3: TGTGCCACCAGCAGAGATCTTTTCTACGGACTAGCGGGAGGGCCAGAACAGTACTTC.

The chain uses TRBV6-1 and TRBJ1-3; D may be TRBD1 (5 bases). The CDR3 consists of 14 residues. Trimming shortened V by 2 bases and J by 4 bases, and 9 bases separated the two germline ends. CDR1 MNHNS and CDR2 SASEGT come from the germline V gene. The DNA of the CDR3 is TGTGCCAGCAGTGAACCAGGGACGGGAAACACCATATATTTT. Translating it yields CASSEPGTGNTIYF.

This clonotype has more than one count but fewer than ten. The CDR3 nucleotides are TGCAGTCCCTTTAAGGCTAGCGGGAGTTCGGAGACCCAGTACTTC. Encoded protein: CSPFKASGSSETQYF. The genes are TRBV20-1 and TRBJ2-5; 10 positions match TRBD2. The CDR3 runs 15 residues. After removal of 8 bases from V and 5 bases from J, the junction contained 14 bases not matched to a gene. Germline CDR1 reads DFQATT; CDR2 reads SNEGSKA (reference sequence).

This chain joins TRBV29-1 and TRBJ2-1, with no clear D. The V gene lost 6 bases and the J gene lost 9 bases, with 15 bases spanning the gap. CDR3 size: 12 residues. Germline V lookup: CDR1 SQVTM, CDR2 ANQGSEA. CDR3 sequence: CSVHRPEVEQFF. Written as DNA, the CDR3 is TGCAGCGTCCACCGACCCGAGGTTGAGCAGTTCTTC.

The chain carries TRBV15 and TRBJ1-5; 7 nucleotides align to TRBD1. V was pared by 1 base and J by 7 bases, with 10 bases of the junction left unmatched. The CDR3 loop spans 16 amino acids. The germline V gene encodes CDR1 LNHNV and CDR2 YYDKDF (reference sequence). CDR3 bases: TGTGCCACCAGCAGAGCTCCCCCAGGGGGAGGGCAGCCCCAGCATTTT. As protein: CATSRAPPGGGQPQHF.

This sequence joins TRBV27 and TRBJ1-2; D is undetermined. Germline-derived CDR1 and CDR2 are MNHEY and SMNVEV (reference sequence). CDR3 size: 11 residues. The ends were cut back, 7 bases at V and 4 bases at J, with 7 bases in the middle. Here the CDR3 DNA reads TGTGCCAGCAATTCGCTCTATGGCTACACCTTC. This gives the protein CASNSLYGYTF.

The CDR3 loop is CASSSGTSEDNEQFF. The CDR3 nucleotides read TGTGCCAGCTCAAGTGGGACTAGCGAGGACAATGAGCAGTTCTTC. The chain employs TRBV5-4 and TRBJ2-1, with 10 positions matching TRBD2. The germline CDR1 and CDR2 sequences are SGHNT and YYREEE (reference sequence). V lost 7 bases and J lost 5; bases outside the gene matches: 9. The CDR3 contains 15 residues.

The chain carries TRBV20-1 and TRBJ1-1; perhaps TRBD1 as D (6 bases). The CDR3 is 13 residues long. The germline CDR1 and CDR2 sequences are DFQATT and SNEGSKA (reference sequence). V gave up 5 bases and J gave up 4 bases, with 14 bases separating them. The CDR3 here is CSAPLQGFTEAFF. The DNA of the CDR3 is TGCAGTGCTCCCTTACAGGGTTTCACTGAAGCTTTCTTT.

This clonotype was found a few times. CDR3: CAISARDKQYF. The CDR3 coding sequence is TGTGCCATCAGTGCCCGAGACAAACAGTACTTC. V usage is TRBV10-3 and J usage is TRBJ2-5; D is ambiguous. CDR3 length: 11 residues. Germline CDR1 and CDR2: ENHRY and SYGVKD. V lost 4 bases, J lost 11 bases, and 11 bases lay in between.

The CDR3 loop is CASSPTVGNTEAFF. For the CDR3, the DNA is TGTGCCAGCAGTCCAACGGTAGGGAACACTGAAGCTTTCTTT. The chain recombines TRBV6-1 with TRBJ1-1, with D hard to call. V was shortened by 5 bases and J by 1 base, with 11 bases between the two germline ends. Germline CDR1 MNHNS, CDR2 SASEGT. The CDR3 is 14 amino acids.

The chain links TRBV20-1 to TRBJ1-2; D possibly corresponds to TRBD1 (6 bases). Germline lookup yields CDR1 DFQATT and CDR2 SNEGSKA (reference sequence). V lost 2 bases and J 2 bases, leaving 12 bases between the germline ends. The CDR3 totals 14 residues. The CDR3 spells CSARSTGHNYGYTF. CDR3 bases: TGCAGTGCTAGATCAACAGGGCACAACTATGGCTACACCTTC.

The rearrangement links TRBV7-3 to TRBJ2-2; perhaps D is TRBD1 or TRBD2 (5 bases each). CDR3 length equals 15 residues. V was trimmed by 5 bases and J by 5 bases, leaving 15 bases between them. Germline lookup yields CDR1 SGHTA and CDR2 FQGTGA. CDR3 loop: CASSEGTGWTGELFF. CDR3 DNA: TGTGCCAGCAGCGAGGGGACGGGGTGGACCGGGGAGCTGTTTTTT.

A few counts support this clonotype. The chain recombines TRBV12-3 or TRBV12-4 with TRBJ2-2, with D perhaps matching TRBD1 (5 bases). The ends were cut back, 2 bases at V and 0 bases at J, with 10 bases in the middle. CDR3 size: 16 residues. DNA for the CDR3: TGTGCCAGCAGTTTAAATCCCAGGGCGAACACCGGGGAGCTGTTTTTT. Amino acid sequence: CASSLNPRANTGELFF.

The V call is TRBV11-2, the J call TRBJ2-3, with a weak D call TRBD1 (6 bases). Germline V gene sequence: CDR1 SGHAT, CDR2 FQNNGV. The ends were cut back, 1 base at V and 4 bases at J, with 15 bases in the middle. This CDR3 contains 16 residues. CDR3 nucleotides: TGTGCCAGCAGCTTAGTGGGGGCACGAGGGGCAGATACGCAGTATTTT. Translated: CASSLVGARGADTQYF.

This clonotype has only a few counts. This chain links TRBV7-2 with TRBJ2-1; D remains unclear. The CDR3 is 15 amino acids. CDR1 and CDR2 from the germline V gene are SGHTA and FQGNSA. Trimming left V 1 base short and J 1 base short, with 8 bases between. The CDR3 is CASSLEPQSYNEQFF. For the CDR3, the DNA is TGTGCCAGCAGCTTAGAACCGCAATCCTACAATGAGCAGTTCTTC. Drawing the rest from reference TRBV7-2 and TRBJ2-1, the complete variable domain is GAGVSQSPSNKVTEKGKDVELRCDPISGHTALYWYRQSLGQGLEFLIYFQGNSAPDKSGLPSDRFSAERTGGSVSTLTIQRTQQEDSAVYLCASSLEPQSYNEQFFGPGTRLTVL.

This clonotype has just a few counts. The V call is TRBV7-8, the J call TRBJ2-7; 10 nucleotides line up with TRBD1. The length of the CDR3 is 15 residues. Germline V lookup: CDR1 SGHVS, CDR2 FQNEAQ. J was trimmed by 5 bases and V by 5 bases; bases with no gene match: 9. The CDR3 DNA is TGTGCCAGCAGCCGAGAGGTCGGGACAGGGGACGAGCAGTACTTC. Its protein product is CASSREVGTGDEQYF.

This chain links TRBV5-1 with TRBJ2-1, with D perhaps matching TRBD2 (5 bases). Germline CDR1 is SGHRS and CDR2 is YFSETQ. The CDR3 consists of 13 residues. Trimming pared 1 base from V and 9 bases from J, leaving 11 bases between. Here the CDR3 DNA reads TGCGCCAGCAGCTTGAGACGCGGAGGTGAGCAGTTCTTC. Translated: CASSLRRGGEQFF.

This clonotype appeared many times. The junction shows a germline mismatch at one end, possibly a read error. The J gene is TRBJ2-2, the V gene TRBV7-6; unclear D gene. Germline assignment: CDR1 SGHVS and CDR2 FNYEAQ. The CDR3 sequence is 12 residues long. The CDR3 DNA reads as TGTGCGAGCAGTTATGGCACCGGGGAGCTGTTTTTT. Its protein is CASSYGTGELFF.

This clonotype was detected a few times. The gene calls are TRBV5-1 and TRBJ1-1, with D perhaps TRBD1 (5 bases). Deletions cut 4 bases from V and 4 bases from J, with 20 bases between. In germline, CDR1 is SGHRS, CDR2 YFSETQ. The CDR3 has 16 amino acids. This CDR3 reads CASSPTSGGYATEAFF. The CDR3 coding sequence is TGCGCCAGCAGCCCGACCTCCGGGGGGTATGCCACTGAAGCTTTCTTT. The full variable domain, its missing parts supplied by reference TRBV5-1 and TRBJ1-1, is KAGVTQTPRYLIKTRGQQVTLSCSPISGHRSVSWYQQTPGQGLQFLFEYFSETQRNKGNFPGRFSGRQFSNSRSEMNVSTLELGDSALYLCASSPTSGGYATEAFFGQGTRLTVV.

The J gene is TRBJ2-5, the V gene TRBV5-1, with a tentative D call TRBD1 (6 bases). The CDR3 has 13 amino acids. V was clipped by 3 bases and J by 2 bases, with 8 bases between them. Germline V gives CDR1 SGHRS, CDR2 YFSETQ. CDR3 sequence: CASSWQGQETQYF. In nucleotides, the CDR3 is TGCGCCAGCAGCTGGCAGGGGCAAGAGACCCAGTACTTC.

The chain is built from TRBV6-1 and TRBJ2-3; 10 bases are a match to TRBD2. Losses at the gene ends were 6 bases for V and 2 bases for J; bases not matched to a gene: 5. Germline-derived CDR1 and CDR2 are MNHNS and SASEGT. This CDR3 has 15 amino acids. CDR3 in DNA: TGTGCCAGCAGACCCGGACTAGCGGCCACAGATACGCAGTATTTT. It encodes CASRPGLAATDTQYF.

A few counts support this clonotype. The V call is TRBV29-1, the J call TRBJ2-6; weak D call: TRBD2 (6 bases). This CDR3 has 16 residues. Trimming took 4 bases from V and 2 from J, leaving 15 bases between them. CDR1 and CDR2 (germline): SQVTM, ANQGSEA. In DNA, the CDR3 is TGCAGCGTTGGGAGGGGAGTGGGGGCTGGGGCCAACGTCCTGACTTTC. Translating it yields CSVGRGVGAGANVLTF.

J is TRBJ1-1 and V is TRBV6-1; D not resolved. CDR1 is MNHNS and CDR2 is SASEGT in the germline V gene. The V and J ends lost 5 bases and 1 base respectively, with 14 bases between them. The CDR3 has 15 residues. The CDR3 nucleotides read TGTGCCAGCAGTCCGATCGGACGGTCGAACACTGAAGCTTTCTTT. Translated: CASSPIGRSNTEAFF.

This clonotype has a handful of counts. The genes are TRBV5-1 and TRBJ2-7; TRBD2 aligns across 10 bases. The CDR3 loop spans 16 amino acids. J was trimmed by 4 bases and V by 2 bases; bases with no gene match: 9. Germline assignment: CDR1 SGHRS and CDR2 YFSETQ. The CDR3 DNA follows: TGCGCCAGCAGCTTCCTCCGAACTAGCGGGAATTACGAGCAGTACTTC. Translated: CASSFLRTSGNYEQYF.